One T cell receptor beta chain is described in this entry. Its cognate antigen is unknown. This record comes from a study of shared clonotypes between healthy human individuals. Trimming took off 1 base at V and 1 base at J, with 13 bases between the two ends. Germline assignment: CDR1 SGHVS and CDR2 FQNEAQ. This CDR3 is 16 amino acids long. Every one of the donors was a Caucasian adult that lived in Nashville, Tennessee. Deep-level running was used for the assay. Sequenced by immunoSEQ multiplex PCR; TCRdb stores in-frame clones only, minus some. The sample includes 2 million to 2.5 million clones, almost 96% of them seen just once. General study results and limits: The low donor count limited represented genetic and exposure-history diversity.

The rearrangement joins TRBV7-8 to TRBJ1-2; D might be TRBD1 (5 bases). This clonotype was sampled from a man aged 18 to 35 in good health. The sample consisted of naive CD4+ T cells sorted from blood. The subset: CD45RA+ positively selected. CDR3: CASSLVTGTNNYGYTF. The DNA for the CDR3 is TGTGCCAGCAGCTTAGTTACAGGCACAAATAACTATGGCTACACCTTC.